One and the same sample provided the 29 T cell receptor beta chains below, sequenced in a study of blood T cell repertoires in COVID-19 (dated by TCRdb to 2019 to 2021). To prepare the library, the immunoSEQ multiplex PCR assay was applied. TCRdb re-hosts the immuneACCESS table, in-frame sequences only. Its copies lack some clones; in the studies checked, an unresolved V gene accounts for under half of them, and the cause for the rest is not known. For this sample there are about 150,000 clones; more than 70% appear just once. 2.3% of the sample lies in the top ten. Sequenced material: peripheral blood. These receptors came from a human donor in a cohort sampled during active COVID-19.

The chain has TRBV3-1 (or the pseudogene TRBV3-2) and TRBJ1-3; D is perhaps TRBD1 (6 bases). CDR3 length: 16 amino acids. Deletions cut 4 bases from V and 6 bases from J, with 19 bases between. CDR1 and CDR2 from the germline V gene are LGHDT and YNNKEL (reference sequence). The CDR3 sequence is CASSRLAGERVNTIYF. DNA for the CDR3: TGTGCCAGCAGCCGTCTCGCAGGGGAAAGGGTAAACACCATATATTTT.

The chain uses TRBV7-9 and TRBJ2-1; 12 nucleotides agree with TRBD2. The CDR3 runs 18 residues. Germline assignment: CDR1 SEHNR and CDR2 FQNEAQ (reference sequence). V was clipped by 0 bases and J by 7 bases; unmatched bases: 10. The CDR3 sequence is CASSLARLAGGPGNEQFF. The CDR3 nucleotides are TGTGCCAGCAGCTTAGCGCGGCTAGCGGGAGGGCCGGGAAATGAGCAGTTCTTC.

V gene TRBV2 combines with J gene TRBJ2-7, with TRBD1 identical over 7 bases. Trimming removed 8 bases from V and 3 bases from J; junction bases left unmatched: 10. Per germline, CDR1 SNHLY and CDR2 FYNNEI. This CDR3 region has 14 residues. The CDR3 DNA reads TGTGCCAGCGTCGCCGGGACAGATTACTACGAGCAGTACTTC. Translated, it gives CASVAGTDYYEQYF. Looking up the rest from reference TRBV2 and TRBJ2-7 gives the full variable domain: EPEVTQTPSHQVTQMGQEVILRCVPISNHLYFYWYRQILGQKVEFLVSFYNNEISEKSEIFDDQFSVERPDGSNFTLKIRSTKLEDSAMYFCASVAGTDYYEQYFGPGTRLTVT.

This clone has a single count. V is TRBV7-2 and J is TRBJ1-2, with D hard to call. The V end was cut by 5 bases, the J end by 7 bases, with 8 bases between. From germline, CDR1 is SGHTA and CDR2 FQGNSA. This CDR3 region has 11 residues. The CDR3, as DNA: TGTGCCAGCAGCCGAGTCGGTGGCTACACCTTC. Translation: CASSRVGGYTF.

The gene calls are TRBV7-2 and TRBJ2-1; 9 bases align to TRBD2. With 0 bases clipped from V and 8 bases from J, the junction kept 5 bases outside the gene matches. CDR1 is SGHTA, CDR2 FQGNSA, per germline. The CDR3 consists of 15 residues. The CDR3 region has the DNA TGTGCCAGCAGCTTAGCGGGACTAGCCGGCGATGAGCAGTTCTTC. The encoded protein is CASSLAGLAGDEQFF.

The chain combines TRBV5-5 with TRBJ1-5; D is unclear. Per the germline V gene, CDR1 is SGHKS and CDR2 is YYEKEE (reference sequence). This CDR3 spans 14 amino acids. V lost 0 bases and J 0 bases, leaving 4 bases between the germline ends. CDR3 nucleotide sequence: TGTGCCAGCAGCTTGGATTATAGCAATCAGCCCCAGCATTTT. Encoded protein: CASSLDYSNQPQHF.

The chain has TRBV6-6 and TRBJ2-7; 9 nucleotides agree with TRBD1. Trimming cost V 5 bases and J 2 bases; bases outside gene matches: 4. The CDR3 extends over 14 amino acids. Germline-derived CDR1 and CDR2 are MNHNY and SVGAGI (reference sequence). The DNA for the CDR3 is TGTGCCAGCAGTCCGGGACAGGGAACCTACGAGCAGTACTTC. The encoded protein is CASSPGQGTYEQYF.

A single count supports this clone. This sequence joins TRBV10-1 and TRBJ2-5; 7 bases are shared with TRBD1. The germline CDR1 and CDR2 sequences are WNHNN and SYGVQD (reference sequence). Trimming at V came to 2 bases and at J to 5 bases, leaving 5 bases not matched to a gene. The CDR3 has 14 amino acids. The CDR3, as DNA: TGCGCCAGCAGTGAGAAGACAGGGTCGGAGACCCAGTACTTC. Translating gives CASSEKTGSETQYF.

This chain connects TRBV19 to TRBJ2-1, with 9 nucleotides matching TRBD1. The germline V gene encodes CDR1 LNHDA and CDR2 SQIVND (reference sequence). The CDR3 is made up of 18 amino acids. V was clipped by 6 bases and J by 0 bases; unmatched bases: 12. The CDR3 DNA reads as TGTGCCAGTAGCCCTTTTAGGGGGACAGGGCTCTCCTACAATGAGCAGTTCTTC. It translates to CASSPFRGTGLSYNEQFF.

The gene calls are TRBV4-1 and TRBJ1-5; 7 bases align to TRBD1. CDR1 and CDR2 from the germline V gene are MGHRA and YSYEKL. This CDR3 is 16 amino acids long. Trimming cost V 2 bases and J 2 bases; bases outside gene matches: 6. The CDR3 DNA follows: TGCGCCAGCAGCCAATCGAACAGGGGTGGCAATCAGCCCCAGCATTTT. It yields the protein CASSQSNRGGNQPQHF.

The CDR3 region has the DNA TGTGCCAGCAGTTCGCCAGGGGCCCCCGGCGACGAGCAGTACTTC. Protein sequence: CASSSPGAPGDEQYF. The chain couples TRBV6-2 or TRBV6-3 to TRBJ2-7; tentative D call: TRBD1 (6 bases). CDR1 is MNHEY, CDR2 SVGEGT, per germline. The CDR3 is 15 residues long. V was shortened by 4 bases and J by 5 bases, with 18 bases between the two germline ends.

This chain connects TRBV11-1 to TRBJ1-3, with D tentatively TRBD1 (6 bases). V lost 5 bases and J 4 bases, leaving 12 bases between the germline ends. The CDR3 length is 14 residues. Germline V lookup: CDR1 SGHAT, CDR2 FQDESV (reference sequence). The CDR3 protein is CASSVGGLGNTIYF. The CDR3 DNA is TGTGCCAGCAGCGTCGGGGGGCTCGGAAACACCATATATTTT.

V and J are TRBV27 and TRBJ2-7, with D hard to call. V was trimmed by 2 bases and J by 4 bases, leaving 15 bases between them. The CDR3 loop spans 15 amino acids. CDR1 is MNHEY and CDR2 is SMNVEV in the germline V gene (reference sequence). The CDR3 spells CASSLNPVRGYEQYF. CDR3 bases: TGTGCCAGCAGTTTAAACCCGGTGAGAGGTTACGAGCAGTACTTC.

The gene calls are TRBV5-1 and TRBJ1-2; D is possibly TRBD1 (5 bases). The CDR3 has 13 amino acids. With 5 bases removed from V and 2 bases from J, the gap between germline ends came to 10 bases. Germline-derived CDR1 and CDR2 are SGHRS and YFSETQ. Written as DNA, the CDR3 is TGCGCCAGCAGAACAGGTTCCAACTATGGCTACACCTTC. Protein: CASRTGSNYGYTF.

The rearrangement joins TRBV28 to TRBJ1-6; D is unresolved. This CDR3 is built from 11 residues. V dropped 1 base and J dropped 17 bases, with 9 bases sitting between them. Germline V gene data show CDR1 as MDHEN and CDR2 as SYDVKM. The CDR3 DNA is TGTGCCAGCAGTTTATCACGGAGCTTCCACTTT. Its protein is CASSLSRSFHF.

The chain is built from TRBV23-1 and TRBJ2-7; 7 positions match TRBD1. TRBV23-1 is known as an ORF, though its function is uncertain. V was clipped by 8 bases and J by 5 bases; unmatched bases: 6. CDR3 length equals 12 residues. CDR3 coding DNA: TGCGCCAGCCTTATCACAGGGGACGAGCAGTACTTC. Protein sequence: CASLITGDEQYF.

This chain joins TRBV7-6 and TRBJ1-2; 11 nucleotides match TRBD1. Germline-derived CDR1 and CDR2 are SGHVS and FNYEAQ. J lost 8 bases, V lost 5 bases, and 10 bases had no gene match. This CDR3 region has 15 residues. The CDR3 nucleotides are TGTGCCAGCAGCGGTACCGGGACAGGGGGAGAGGGCTACACCTTC. Translated, it gives CASSGTGTGGEGYTF.

The genes are TRBV7-9 and TRBJ1-1, with 10 bases matching TRBD1. This CDR3 comprises 18 residues. The germline gives CDR1 SEHNR, CDR2 FQNEAQ (reference sequence). The V and J ends lost 3 bases and 0 bases, in that order; junction bases with no gene match: 10. For the CDR3, the DNA is TGTGCCAGCAGCTTCTCCCCGGGACAGGGGTATTTGAACACTGAAGCTTTCTTT. Amino acid sequence: CASSFSPGQGYLNTEAFF.

This chain links TRBV19 with TRBJ2-1; no clear D gene. CDR1 and CDR2 from the germline V gene are LNHDA and SQIVND (reference sequence). The CDR3 runs to 13 residues. V shed 0 bases and J shed 7 bases, with 7 bases lying between them. The CDR3 sequence is CASSIESVNEQFF. The CDR3 bases are TGTGCCAGTAGTATAGAGTCGGTTAATGAGCAGTTCTTC.

J is TRBJ2-7 and V is TRBV7-8, with 10 bases matching TRBD2. There are 16 residues in the CDR3. Per germline, CDR1 SGHVS and CDR2 FQNEAQ. V shed 1 base and J 0 bases; nucleotides not matched to a gene: 3. The CDR3 bases are TGTGCCAGCAGCTTAGGCCGACTAGCGGGCTCCTACGAGCAGTACTTC. Protein sequence: CASSLGRLAGSYEQYF.

The chain has TRBV7-2 and TRBJ1-2; D remains ambiguous. This CDR3 is built from 14 residues. The V gene lost 5 bases and the J gene lost 4 bases, with 14 bases spanning the gap. Germline V CDR1 and CDR2: SGHTA, FQGNSA. CDR3 DNA: TGTGCCAGCAGCATCGACCGACTGGGCTATGGCTACACCTTC. Its protein product is CASSIDRLGYGYTF.

This clone was counted once. This chain connects TRBV30 to TRBJ2-1; 12 bases fit TRBD2. Germline loops: CDR1 GTSNPN, CDR2 SVGIG (reference sequence). The CDR3 consists of 20 residues. Trimming cost V 2 bases and J 0 bases; bases outside gene matches: 14. The CDR3 is CAWSSVVLAGGGRSYNEQFF. The CDR3 nucleotides are TGTGCCTGGAGTTCGGTCGTCCTAGCGGGAGGGGGTCGCTCCTACAATGAGCAGTTCTTC.

The chain has TRBV3-1 (or the pseudogene TRBV3-2) and TRBJ1-5, with D maybe TRBD1 (6 bases). Germline assignment: CDR1 LGHDT and CDR2 YNNKEL (reference sequence). The V and J ends lost 11 bases and 5 bases respectively, with 34 bases between them. The CDR3 covers 19 residues. CDR3 nucleotide sequence: TGTGCCCTGACAGGTCCGGGTCCCATCCATCCGTTGGCCCATCAGCCCCAGCATTTT. It codes for CALTGPGPIHPLAHQPQHF.

The chain uses TRBV6-5 and TRBJ1-5, with 7 bases that match TRBD1. Germline assignment: CDR1 MNHEY and CDR2 SVGAGI. The CDR3 has 13 amino acids. Trimming took 5 bases from V and 7 from J; bases not matched to a gene: 5. Here the CDR3 reads CASSPGGRQPQHF. As DNA, the CDR3 is TGTGCCAGCAGTCCAGGGGGTAGGCAGCCCCAGCATTTT.

The chain has TRBV23-1 and TRBJ2-3; TRBD1 is a possible D gene (6 bases). TRBV23-1 is known as an ORF, though its function is uncertain. The length of the CDR3 is 18 residues. Trimming removed 3 bases at V and 2 bases at J, with 21 bases between. The CDR3 reads CASSHNRVVGSTTDTQYF. CDR3 nucleotides: TGCGCCAGCAGTCACAACAGGGTTGTCGGTTCCACCACAGATACGCAGTATTTT.

The chain has TRBV28 and TRBJ2-7; D uncertain. V was trimmed by 0 bases and J by 2 bases, leaving 5 bases between them. The CDR3 extends over 13 amino acids. Germline V gene sequence: CDR1 MDHEN, CDR2 SYDVKM. The CDR3 DNA follows: TGTGCCAGCAGTTTATGGGAGACCTACGAGCAGTACTTC. This encodes CASSLWETYEQYF.

The chain is built from TRBV28 and TRBJ1-5, with a tentative D call TRBD1 (5 bases). The CDR3 has 17 amino acids. Trimming removed 7 bases at V and 2 bases at J, with 21 bases between. Germline V gene sequence: CDR1 MDHEN, CDR2 SYDVKM. CDR3 loop: CASNVLKGIRGNQPQHF. The CDR3 DNA is TGTGCCAGCAATGTATTAAAGGGGATCCGGGGCAATCAGCCCCAGCATTTT.

The chain recombines TRBV3-1 (or the pseudogene TRBV3-2) with TRBJ2-2, with TRBD1 matching over 7 bases. The CDR3 is 17 amino acids. J was trimmed by 1 base and V by 5 bases; bases with no gene match: 10. Germline-derived CDR1 and CDR2 are LGHDT and YNNKEL (reference sequence). The CDR3 DNA follows: TGTGCCAGCAGCAAGACAGGGCAGGCAGGGAACACCGGGGAGCTGTTTTTT. Translating gives CASSKTGQAGNTGELFF.

The J gene is TRBJ2-5, the V gene TRBV5-1; TRBD1 aligns across 12 bases. The V and J ends lost 5 bases and 6 bases, in that order; junction bases with no gene match: 5. Germline lookup yields CDR1 SGHRS and CDR2 YFSETQ. The CDR3 extends over 14 amino acids. This CDR3 is CASSSGTGGQTQYF. CDR3 coding DNA: TGCGCCAGCAGTTCCGGGACAGGGGGCCAGACCCAGTACTTC.